Presented here are 14 T cell receptor beta chains from one specimen sequenced in a study of T cell responses to AZD1222 COVID-19 vaccine. The data were produced by immunoSEQ multiplex PCR, yet TCRdb's version contains in-frame clones alone and is incomplete. This table has some 150,000 clones, approximately 89% appearing once. The specimen was peripheral blood, collected on day 0 of AZD1222 vaccination. These receptors all stem from an adult in good health.

J is TRBJ2-7 and V is TRBV7-8, with a weak D call TRBD1 (5 bases). The CDR3 has 12 amino acids. Germline V CDR1 and CDR2: SGHVS, FQNEAQ. Between the trimmed V and J ends, which lost 4 bases and 2 bases, there was a span of 6 bases. The CDR3, as DNA: TGTGCCAGCAGCTGGACAACCTACGAGCAGTACTTC. Translation: CASSWTTYEQYF.

The chain is built from TRBV28 and TRBJ2-1; 8 bases match TRBD1. V shed 7 bases and J 1 base; nucleotides not matched to a gene: 6. The CDR3 extends over 15 amino acids. Germline V lookup: CDR1 MDHEN, CDR2 SYDVKM. DNA of the CDR3: TGTGCCAGCACCCCAGACAGGGGATCCTACAATGAGCAGTTCTTC. This gives the protein CASTPDRGSYNEQFF.

The count of this clone is one. Other DNA sequences from this sample encode an identical CDR3 as well. The chain is built from TRBV9 and TRBJ1-6; D might be TRBD1 (6 bases). The CDR3 totals 14 residues. Trimming removed 0 bases from V and 5 bases from J, with 6 bases in between. Germline assignment: CDR1 SGDLS and CDR2 YYNGEE. CDR3 sequence (DNA): TGTGCCAGCAGCGTAGCAGGGGATAATTCACCCCTCCACTTT. This codes for CASSVAGDNSPLHF.

The V call is TRBV5-1, the J call TRBJ2-6, with 8 bases identical to TRBD1. CDR3 length: 17 residues. The V gene's germline CDR1 is SGHRS and CDR2 YFSETQ. Losses at the gene ends were 4 bases for V and 0 bases for J; bases not matched to a gene: 6. The CDR3 here is CASSDRGTYSGANVLTF. The CDR3 DNA reads TGCGCCAGCAGCGACAGGGGAACTTACTCTGGGGCCAACGTCCTGACTTTC. The complete variable domain, with remaining parts taken from reference TRBV5-1 and TRBJ2-6, reads KAGVTQTPRYLIKTRGQQVTLSCSPISGHRSVSWYQQTPGQGLQFLFEYFSETQRNKGNFPGRFSGRQFSNSRSEMNVSTLELGDSALYLCASSDRGTYSGANVLTFGAGSRLTVL.

V is TRBV25-1 and J is TRBJ2-5, with TRBD2 identical over 13 bases. Germline V gene sequence: CDR1 MGHDK, CDR2 SYGVNS. Trimming took 1 base from V and 5 from J; bases not matched to a gene: 10. This CDR3 has 18 amino acids. This CDR3 is CASSEWGLAGPGRETQYF. The CDR3 DNA reads TGTGCCAGCAGTGAATGGGGACTAGCGGGACCCGGACGGGAGACCCAGTACTTC.

This clone was detected a few times. This chain connects TRBV7-6 to TRBJ2-1, with no clear D. The V gene's germline CDR1 is SGHVS and CDR2 FNYEAQ. The CDR3 length is 15 residues. Trimming took off 1 base at V and 4 bases at J, with 11 bases between the two ends. For the CDR3, the DNA is TGTGCCAGCAGCTTAGTTGTCGGGTCGTACAATGAGCAGTTCTTC. This encodes CASSLVVGSYNEQFF.

This chain joins TRBV5-8 and TRBJ1-4, with TRBD1 matching over 7 bases. The CDR3 has 14 residues. J gave up 10 bases and V 1 base, and 7 bases lay outside the gene matches. Germline V gene lookup returns CDR1 SGHTS and CDR2 YDEGEE. The CDR3 reads CASSLLEGAGKLFF. CDR3 nucleotides: TGTGCCAGCAGCTTGTTGGAGGGGGCAGGAAAACTGTTTTTT.

This clone has only a few counts. This sequence joins TRBV19 and TRBJ1-5, with 11 nucleotides matching TRBD1. The CDR3 is 13 amino acids. V shed 6 bases and J 6 bases; nucleotides not matched to a gene: 1. The germline V gene encodes CDR1 LNHDA and CDR2 SQIVND (reference sequence). The CDR3 spells CASSGTGGQPQHF. The CDR3 region has the DNA TGTGCCAGTAGCGGGACAGGGGGTCAGCCCCAGCATTTT.

In DNA, the CDR3 is TGTGCCAGCAGTTTATTAGTTGGGACAGGATTGCCTAATAATTCACCCCTCCACTTT. Its translation: CASSLLVGTGLPNNSPLHF. The gene calls are TRBV27 and TRBJ1-6; 8 bases map to TRBD1. Germline V gene data show CDR1 as MNHEY and CDR2 as SMNVEV (reference sequence). This CDR3 is 19 amino acids long. V lost 1 base and J lost 5; bases outside the gene matches: 13.

This chain links TRBV28 with TRBJ2-7, with 8 positions matching TRBD2. The V segment lost 6 bases and the J segment 3 bases; nucleotides outside the gene matches: 10. Germline V lookup: CDR1 MDHEN, CDR2 SYDVKM. CDR3 length: 15 amino acids. The CDR3 sequence: CASSPTSDRNYEQYF. The CDR3 bases are TGTGCCAGCAGCCCGACTAGCGATCGTAACTACGAGCAGTACTTC.

V is TRBV4-2 and J is TRBJ1-3; D ambiguous. This CDR3 comprises 15 residues. Trimming removed 0 bases at V and 0 bases at J, with 6 bases between. Germline V gene lookup returns CDR1 LGHNA and CDR2 YNFKEQ. The CDR3 loop is CASSQDRDSGNTIYF. DNA for the CDR3: TGTGCCAGCAGCCAAGATCGGGACTCTGGAAACACCATATATTTT.

Only one count was recorded for this clone. The chain couples TRBV4-2 to TRBJ1-5; maybe TRBD1 (5 bases). Trimming took 1 base from V and 6 from J, leaving 13 bases between them. Germline lookup yields CDR1 LGHNA and CDR2 YNFKEQ. There are 15 residues in the CDR3. The CDR3 is CASSQGSGLGQPQHF. The CDR3 DNA reads as TGTGCCAGCAGCCAAGGTTCAGGGTTAGGTCAGCCCCAGCATTTT.

The CDR3 DNA reads TGTGCCAGCAGCGTAGGAGGGCCGGGAAGTGGCAATGAGCAGTTCTTC. It codes for CASSVGGPGSGNEQFF. This chain joins TRBV9 and TRBJ2-1; possible D gene TRBD2, 5 bases. V was clipped by 0 bases and J by 6 bases, with 16 bases between them. The germline CDR1 and CDR2 sequences are SGDLS and YYNGEE. The CDR3 is 16 residues long.

This clone was found a few times. The V call is TRBV7-2, the J call TRBJ2-2; TRBD1 matches 8 bases. Germline V gene sequence: CDR1 SGHTA, CDR2 FQGNSA. The junction had 6 bases not matched to a gene; V was cut back by 2 bases and J by 7 bases. CDR3 size: 15 residues. The CDR3 loop reads CASSLRGQGHGELFF. CDR3 coding DNA: TGTGCCAGCAGCTTACGTGGACAGGGTCACGGGGAGCTGTTTTTT.